This T cell receptor beta chain was documented in a study of T cells expressing NK-cell markers. Study conclusions and caveats: HCMV specificity was not established for the expanded NKG2C+ T cell clones.

For this clonotype: The antigen remains unidentified.

The CDR3 contains 14 residues. The germline V gene has CDR1 SGHTA and CDR2 FQGTGA. TCRdb reprocessed the 5' RACE reads, with one entry per CDR3 protein and no DNA. The sample table sets out about 260,000 distinct CDR3 sequences. The receptor was isolated from a woman aged 18 to 75 in good health. The sample comprised blood T cells: a sorted CD56 or NKG2C T cell subset, CD4+ or CD8+ T cells, or bulk PBMC T cells (not recorded which). J is TRBJ2-3 and V is TRBV7-3; the TCRdb D gene call, TRBD1, has no DNA to confirm it. CDR3 loop: CASSQTGVTDTQYF.